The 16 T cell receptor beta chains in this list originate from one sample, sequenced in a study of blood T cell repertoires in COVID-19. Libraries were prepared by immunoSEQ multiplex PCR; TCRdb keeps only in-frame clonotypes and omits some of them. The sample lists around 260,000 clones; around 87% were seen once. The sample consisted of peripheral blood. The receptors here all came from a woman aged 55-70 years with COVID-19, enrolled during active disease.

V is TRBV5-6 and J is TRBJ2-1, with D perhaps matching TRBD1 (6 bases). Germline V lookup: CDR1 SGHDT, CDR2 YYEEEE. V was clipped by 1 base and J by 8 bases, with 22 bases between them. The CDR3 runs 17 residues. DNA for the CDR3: TGTGCCAGCAGCTTGTTGTCTAGGGACAAGGGATTGGATGAGCAGTTCTTC. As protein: CASSLLSRDKGLDEQFF.

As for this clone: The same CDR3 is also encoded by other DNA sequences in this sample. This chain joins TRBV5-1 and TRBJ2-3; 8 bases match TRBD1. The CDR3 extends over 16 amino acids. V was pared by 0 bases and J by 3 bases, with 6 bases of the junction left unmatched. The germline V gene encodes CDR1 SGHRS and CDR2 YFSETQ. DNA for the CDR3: TGCGCCAGCAGCTTGGTCTCAGGGGGCAGTACAGATACGCAGTATTTT. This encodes CASSLVSGGSTDTQYF.

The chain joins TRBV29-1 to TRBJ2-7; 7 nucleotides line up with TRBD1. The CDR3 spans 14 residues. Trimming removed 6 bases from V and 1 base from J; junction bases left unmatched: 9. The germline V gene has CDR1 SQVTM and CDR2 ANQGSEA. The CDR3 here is CSVQRQGTSYEQYF. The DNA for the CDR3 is TGCAGCGTACAACGACAGGGCACTTCCTACGAGCAGTACTTC.

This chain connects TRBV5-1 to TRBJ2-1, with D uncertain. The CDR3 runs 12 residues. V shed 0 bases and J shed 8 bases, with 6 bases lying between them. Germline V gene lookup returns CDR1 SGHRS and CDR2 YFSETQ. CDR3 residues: CASSLVADEQFF. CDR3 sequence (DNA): TGCGCCAGCAGCTTGGTTGCGGATGAGCAGTTCTTC.

CDR3 amino acids: CASSQKQGRSAGELFF. Here the CDR3 DNA reads TGTGCCAGCAGCCAAAAACAGGGGAGATCGGCCGGGGAGCTGTTTTTT. The V call is TRBV3-1 (or the pseudogene TRBV3-2), the J call TRBJ2-2; 7 nucleotides match TRBD1. V gave up 2 bases and J gave up 6 bases; unmatched junction bases: 9. From germline, CDR1 is LGHDT and CDR2 YNNKEL (reference sequence). The CDR3 has 16 amino acids.

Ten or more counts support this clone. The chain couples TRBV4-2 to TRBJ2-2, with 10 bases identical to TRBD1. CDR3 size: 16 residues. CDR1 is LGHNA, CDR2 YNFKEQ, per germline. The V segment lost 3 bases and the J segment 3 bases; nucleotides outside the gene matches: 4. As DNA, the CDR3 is TGTGCCAGCAGCCAGGGACAGGGGCTGGACACCGGGGAGCTGTTTTTT. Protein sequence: CASSQGQGLDTGELFF.

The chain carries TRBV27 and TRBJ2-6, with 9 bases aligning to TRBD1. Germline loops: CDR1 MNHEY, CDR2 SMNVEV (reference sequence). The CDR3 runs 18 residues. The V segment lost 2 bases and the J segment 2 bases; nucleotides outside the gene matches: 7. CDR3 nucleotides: TGTGCCAGCAGTTTAGCGGGACAGGGTCTCGCTGGGGCCAACGTCCTGACTTTC. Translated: CASSLAGQGLAGANVLTF. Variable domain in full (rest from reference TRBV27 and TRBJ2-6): EAQVTQNPRYLITVTGKKLTVTCSQNMNHEYMSWYRQDPGLGLRQIYYSMNVEVTDKGDVPEGYKVSRKEKRNFPLILESPSPNQTSLYFCASSLAGQGLAGANVLTFGAGSRLTVL.

This CDR3 is CASISRDRNTEAFF. The CDR3 bases are TGTGCCAGCATCTCCCGGGACAGGAACACTGAAGCTTTCTTT. The chain uses TRBV3-1 (or the pseudogene TRBV3-2) and TRBJ1-1; TRBD1 agrees at 7 bases. After removal of 7 bases from V and 1 base from J, the junction contained 6 bases not matched to a gene. The CDR3 sequence is 14 residues long. Germline assignment: CDR1 LGHDT and CDR2 YNNKEL (reference sequence).

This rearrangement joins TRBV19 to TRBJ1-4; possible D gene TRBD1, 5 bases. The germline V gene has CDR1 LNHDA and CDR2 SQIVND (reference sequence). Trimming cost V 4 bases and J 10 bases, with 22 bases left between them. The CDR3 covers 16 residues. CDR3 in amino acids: CASSKQPGPGQGKLFF. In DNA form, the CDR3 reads TGTGCCAGTAGTAAGCAGCCGGGCCCGGGCCAGGGAAAACTGTTTTTT.

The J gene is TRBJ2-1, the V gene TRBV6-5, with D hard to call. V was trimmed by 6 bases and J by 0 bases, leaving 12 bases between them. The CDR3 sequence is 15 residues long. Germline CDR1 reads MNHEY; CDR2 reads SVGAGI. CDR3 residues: CASRLRPSSYNEQFF. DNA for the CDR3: TGTGCCAGCAGACTCAGGCCGAGCTCCTACAATGAGCAGTTCTTC.

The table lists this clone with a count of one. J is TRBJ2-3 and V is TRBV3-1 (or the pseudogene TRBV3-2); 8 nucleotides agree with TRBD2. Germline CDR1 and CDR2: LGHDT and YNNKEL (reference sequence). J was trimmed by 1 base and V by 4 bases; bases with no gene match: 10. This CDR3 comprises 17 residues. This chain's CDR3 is CASSPLLGLAGTDTQYF. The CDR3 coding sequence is TGTGCCAGCAGCCCCCTTCTTGGACTAGCCGGCACAGATACGCAGTATTTT.

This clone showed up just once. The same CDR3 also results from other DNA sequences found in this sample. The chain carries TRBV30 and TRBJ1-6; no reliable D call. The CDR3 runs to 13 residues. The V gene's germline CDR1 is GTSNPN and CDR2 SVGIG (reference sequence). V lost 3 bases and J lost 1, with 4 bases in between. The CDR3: CAWRSSYNSPLHF. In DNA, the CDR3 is TGTGCCTGGAGGTCATCCTATAATTCACCCCTCCACTTT.

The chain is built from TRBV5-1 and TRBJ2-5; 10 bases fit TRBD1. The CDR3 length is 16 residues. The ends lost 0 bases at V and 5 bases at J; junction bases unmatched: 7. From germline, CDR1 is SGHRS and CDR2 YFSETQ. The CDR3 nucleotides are TGCGCCAGCAGCTTGGACATTTCGGGACAGGGGGAGACCCAGTACTTC. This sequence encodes CASSLDISGQGETQYF.

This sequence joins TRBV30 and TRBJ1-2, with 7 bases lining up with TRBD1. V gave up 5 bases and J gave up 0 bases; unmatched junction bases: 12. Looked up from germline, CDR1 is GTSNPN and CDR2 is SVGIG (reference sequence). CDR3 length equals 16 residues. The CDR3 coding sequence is TGTGCCTGGTTCCAAGGGACAGCCTCTGCTAACTATGGCTACACCTTC. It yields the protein CAWFQGTASANYGYTF.

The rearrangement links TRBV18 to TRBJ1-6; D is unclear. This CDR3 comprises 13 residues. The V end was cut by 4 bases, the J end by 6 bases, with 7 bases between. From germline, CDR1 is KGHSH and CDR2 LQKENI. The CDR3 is CASSQAFNSPLHF. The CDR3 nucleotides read TGTGCCAGCTCACAAGCCTTTAATTCACCCCTCCACTTT.

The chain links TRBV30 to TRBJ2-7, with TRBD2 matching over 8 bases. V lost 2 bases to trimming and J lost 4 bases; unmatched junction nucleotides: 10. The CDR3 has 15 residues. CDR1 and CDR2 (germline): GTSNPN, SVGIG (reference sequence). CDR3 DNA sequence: TGTGCCTGGAGTCCTATTGGTAGCGGGATATACGAGCAGTACTTC. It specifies CAWSPIGSGIYEQYF.